The sequence of this T cell receptor beta chain was determined in a study of blood T cell repertoires in COVID-19 (dated by TCRdb to 2018 to 2021). For the wider study: Samples covering the acute and convalescent phases of COVID-19 were provided by collaborators in the United States, Italy and Spain. Where available, HLA class I and class II types were obtained from metadata supplied by the sample provider rather than from assay-based typing. The material from the prospective study consisted of cDNA or gDNA derived from T cells, B-cell-depleted T cells, or PBMCs. Samples came from the ongoing ImmuneRACE study (first 160 participants) plus 1,254 subjects from 6 global collaborators. The dataset comprised deeply sampled blood TCRbeta repertoires from subjects exposed to, actively infected with, or recovered from COVID-19. A freely available public database, intended as a resource for researchers studying the immune response to SARS-CoV-2, is where the repertoires were released. Sample metadata almost always included a de-identified subject ID, COVID-19 status, age in years and sex.

V is shortened by 6 bases, J by 5 bases, and the region joining them spans 14 bases. The CDR3, from cysteine to phenylalanine, totals 13 residues. Only the CDR3 region is kept as DNA, spanning 39 bases read in frame from base 1. CDR1 KGHSH and CDR2 LQKENI were looked up in the germline V gene. In this sample, this clone turned up a few times. Its antigen is still unknown. It has no much larger one-base neighbor in the sample; base qualities were not kept. The immunoSEQ Assay, a bias-controlled multiplex PCR, was used to amplify TCRbeta CDR3 regions from genomic DNA. In the paper's pipeline: The number of nucleated cells in each sample was estimated from the amplification of reference gene primers within the assay. Sequence reads were collapsed and filtered to measure the absolute abundance of every unique TCRbeta CDR3 rearrangement. For each sample, productive Simpson clonality was calculated as the square root of Simpson's diversity index over productive rearrangements. TCRdb holds this immuneACCESS table with in-frame rearrangements only. Some clones are missing; in checked studies, unresolved V genes explain under half, and the rest has no known cause. That table supplies the V and J calls and clone size; D and trimming were determined from the DNA. Here the sample has 170,000 or so clones; 75% to 90% occur a single time. The ten largest clones represent around 6.3% of the sample.

One collaborating source in Seattle enrolled patients during active infection and followed them longitudinally through the course of disease. Each collaborating institution followed its own protocols to collect whole blood in K2EDTA tubes. Collaborator samples were shipped for TCRbeta analysis as frozen whole blood, isolated PBMCs, or DNA extracted from either sample type. Broad study findings and their caveats: The quantity of clinical and demographic metadata differed by source and by participant and was supplied without curation.

Recombination connected TRBV18 to TRBJ2-7; a tentative D call is TRBD1 (5 bases match). Sequences were obtained from peripheral blood. This sequence originates from a woman between 40 and 50 years old with COVID-19, enrolled during active disease. The nucleotides are TGTGCCAGCTCCCCTGACAGTCTAAACGAGCAGTACTTC. Translated, this gives CASSPDSLNEQYF. The variable domain in full, with residues beyond the CDR3 obtained from the reference TRBV18 and TRBJ2-7 genes, is NAGVMQNPRHLVRRRGQEARLRCSPMKGHSHVYWYRQLPEEGLKFMVYLQKENIIDESGMPKERFSAEFPKEGPSILRIQQVVRGDSAAYFCASSPDSLNEQYFGPGTRLTVT.